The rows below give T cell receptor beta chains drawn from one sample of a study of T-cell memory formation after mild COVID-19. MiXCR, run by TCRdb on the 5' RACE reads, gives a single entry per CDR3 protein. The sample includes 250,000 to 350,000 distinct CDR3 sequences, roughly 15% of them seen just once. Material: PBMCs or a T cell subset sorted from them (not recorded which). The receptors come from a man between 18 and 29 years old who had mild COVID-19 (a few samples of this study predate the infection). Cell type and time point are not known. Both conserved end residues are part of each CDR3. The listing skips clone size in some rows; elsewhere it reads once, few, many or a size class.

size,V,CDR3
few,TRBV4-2,CASSQEGSNYGYTF
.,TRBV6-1,CASNERQAIGYTF
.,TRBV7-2,CASSLRPGSPANYGYTF
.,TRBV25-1,CASSAPLYGYTF
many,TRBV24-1,CATSDPGQDPYEQYF
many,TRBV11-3,CASSSRTDQETQYF
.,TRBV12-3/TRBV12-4,CASRSGGDTQYF
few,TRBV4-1,CASSQAGLADDTQYF
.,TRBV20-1,CSAALAGGGTDTQYF
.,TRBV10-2,CATRLAGEDTQYF
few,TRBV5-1,CASSSPSSGGVDEQFF
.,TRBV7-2,CASSVNTGGEQFF
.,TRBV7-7,CASSRGQGQVYEQYF
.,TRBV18,CASSRARGSSGANVLTF
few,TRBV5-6,CASSLGGGNTEAFF
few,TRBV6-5,CASSLTLIPSTDTQYF
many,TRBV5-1,CASSLVSGDTGELFF
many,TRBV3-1,CASSQVLGVTQYF
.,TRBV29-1,CSVGPNYNEQFF
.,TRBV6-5,CASRGGQGPSGANVLTF
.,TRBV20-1,CSARVRGEATGELFF
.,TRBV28,CASSSRKNRGNTGELFF
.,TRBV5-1,CASSLVPPPSHF
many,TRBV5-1,CASSLGTGDDEQYF
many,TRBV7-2,CASSLEEGVAEPTDTQYF
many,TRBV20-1,CSARDRVAGTPVAQYF
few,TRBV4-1,CASRGQGFSEQFF
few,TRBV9,CASKPLGDSLIYGYTF
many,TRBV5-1,CASSLGRDGEAFF